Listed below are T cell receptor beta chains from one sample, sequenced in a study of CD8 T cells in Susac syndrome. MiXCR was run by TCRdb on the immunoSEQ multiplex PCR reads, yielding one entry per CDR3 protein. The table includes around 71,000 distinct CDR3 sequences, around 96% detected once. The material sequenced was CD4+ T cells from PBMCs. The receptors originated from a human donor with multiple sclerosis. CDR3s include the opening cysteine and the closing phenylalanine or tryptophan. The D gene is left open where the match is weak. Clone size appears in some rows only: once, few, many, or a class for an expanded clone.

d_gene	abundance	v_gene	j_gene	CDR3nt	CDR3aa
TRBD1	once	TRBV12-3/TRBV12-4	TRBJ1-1	TGTGCCAGCAGTTTAGATTGGACAGGGGTGACTGAAGCTTTCTTT	CASSLDWTGVTEAFF
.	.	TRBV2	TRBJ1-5	TGTGCCACCCGCGACAGCTTTTATAGCAATCAGCCCCAGCATTTT	CATRDSFYSNQPQHF
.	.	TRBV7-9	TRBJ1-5	TGTGCCAGCAGCTCCTCCTTCAAAGCCAATCAGCCCCAGCATTTT	CASSSSFKANQPQHF
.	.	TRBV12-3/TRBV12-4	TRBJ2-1	TGTGCCAGCAGTTCCGACGGCTACAATGAGCAGTTCTTC	CASSSDGYNEQFF
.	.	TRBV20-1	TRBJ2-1	TGCAGTGCTAGGCAAGGGGGGCCGGGCAATGAGCAGTTCTTC	CSARQGGPGNEQFF
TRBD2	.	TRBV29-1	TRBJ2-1	TGCAGCGTTGATAGCGGGGGGGCCCAAGGAGAGCAGTTCTTC	CSVDSGGAQGEQFF
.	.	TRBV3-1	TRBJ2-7	TGTGCCAGCAGCCGGGACTCATCCTACGAGCAGTACTTC	CASSRDSSYEQYF
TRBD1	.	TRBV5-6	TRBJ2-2	TGTGCCAGCAGCTTCGGACAGGAAAGGGCCGGGGAGCTGTTTTTT	CASSFGQERAGELFF
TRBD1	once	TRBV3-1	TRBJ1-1	TGTGCCAGCAGCCGAGGGACAGGGGGCTCTGAAGCTTTCTTT	CASSRGTGGSEAFF
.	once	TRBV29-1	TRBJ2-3	TGCAGCGCAAACCGCAGGGCAGATACGCAGTATTTT	CSANRRADTQYF
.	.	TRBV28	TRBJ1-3	TGTGCCAGCAGCACTCCCGAGGCCCATTACACCATATATTTT	CASSTPEAHYTIYF
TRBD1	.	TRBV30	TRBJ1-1	TGTGCCTGGATTGGCAGGGGGAGGCTTGAAGCTTTCTTT	CAWIGRGRLEAFF
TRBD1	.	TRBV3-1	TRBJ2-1	TGTGCCAGCAGCCGAGAAGGACAGGGGTATGACTACAATGAGCAGTTCTTC	CASSREGQGYDYNEQFF
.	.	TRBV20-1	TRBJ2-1	TGCAGTGCTAGGGAACAGGGAACATACAATGAGCAGTTCTTC	CSAREQGTYNEQFF
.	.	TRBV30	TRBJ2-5	TGTGCCTGGAGTGCGACCCCCGGCAGGGCAGTGGGGCGAGAGACCCAGTACTTC	CAWSATPGRAVGRETQYF
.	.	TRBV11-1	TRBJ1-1	TGTGCCAGCAGCTTAGTCGGCTCAGGGGACACTGAAGCTTTCTTT	CASSLVGSGDTEAFF
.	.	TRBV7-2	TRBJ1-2	TGTGCCAGCAGCTTAGGTTGGGGGGTTAACTATGGCTACACCTTC	CASSLGWGVNYGYTF
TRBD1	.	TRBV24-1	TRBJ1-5	TGTGCCACCAGTGATTTGAGGCCGGACAGGGAGTCTAAAAAAGAGCGTCAGCCCCAGCATTTT	CATSDLRPDRESKKERQPQHF
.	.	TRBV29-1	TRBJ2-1	TGCAGCGTTGAAGATTTCCGTAAAACCTACAATGAGCAGTTCTTC	CSVEDFRKTYNEQFF
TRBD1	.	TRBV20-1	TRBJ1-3	TGCAGTGCTAGAGACCTGACAGGGCGCGGAAACACCATATATTTT	CSARDLTGRGNTIYF
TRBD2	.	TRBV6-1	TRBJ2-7	TGTGCCAGCTCCCCGGAGGTAGCGGGGTTCGAGCAGTACTTC	CASSPEVAGFEQYF
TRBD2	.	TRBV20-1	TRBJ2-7	TGCAGTGCTAGAGATGGGCGGGGGGGACGCCGGGAACAGTACTTC	CSARDGRGGRREQYF
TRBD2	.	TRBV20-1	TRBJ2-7	TGCAGTGCGGGGGACTATATCGAGCAGTACTTC	CSAGDYIEQYF
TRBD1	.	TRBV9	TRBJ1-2	TGTGCCAGCAGCGTTCTACCCGGGACAGGGAGGAATGGCTACACCTTC	CASSVLPGTGRNGYTF
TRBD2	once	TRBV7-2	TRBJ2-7	TGTGCCAGCAGCTCAGTACTAGCGGGGGGGCATCACGAGCAGTACTTC	CASSSVLAGGHHEQYF
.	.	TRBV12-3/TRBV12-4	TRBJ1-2	TGTGCCAGCAGCCTACAGGGTAACTATGGCTACACCTTC	CASSLQGNYGYTF
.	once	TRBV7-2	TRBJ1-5	TGTGCCAGCAGCTTTCGACGGGATCAGCCCCAGCATTTT	CASSFRRDQPQHF
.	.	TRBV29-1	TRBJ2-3	TGCAGCGTTGATAGACCGGGGAGGCGCACAGATACGCAGTATTTT	CSVDRPGRRTDTQYF
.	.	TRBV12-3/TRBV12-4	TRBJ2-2	TGTGCCAGCAGCCCCGGACCCGATCCTAACACCGGGGAGCTGTTTTTT	CASSPGPDPNTGELFF
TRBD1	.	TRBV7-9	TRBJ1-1	TGTGCCAGCAGCACACGGACAGGAGGGAACACTGAAGCTTTCTTT	CASSTRTGGNTEAFF
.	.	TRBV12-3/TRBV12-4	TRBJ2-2	TGTGCCAGCAGTTTTGTTCACACCGGGGAGCTGTTTTTT	CASSFVHTGELFF
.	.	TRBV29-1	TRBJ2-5	TGCAGCGGCACCGCTGGCGGCCAAGAGACCCAGTACTTC	CSGTAGGQETQYF
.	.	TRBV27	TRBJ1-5	TGTGCCAGCAGTCAAACAGGCCTCAAGCATGGGCCCCAGCATTTT	CASSQTGLKHGPQHF
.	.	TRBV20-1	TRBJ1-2	TGCAGTGCTAGCAGAGGGGACTATGGCTACACCTTC	CSASRGDYGYTF
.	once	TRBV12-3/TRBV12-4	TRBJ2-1	TGTGCCAGCAGTACCTCTAGGGCAGAAGGGCTCTTC	CASSTSRAEGLF